The clone carrying this T cell receptor (beta chain) turned up a few times. The antigen is unknown. These data belong to a study of vaccination effects on CD4 cells after COVID-19. The study, taken as a whole, reports: Pronounced clonal contraction occurred in clones induced by infection and by vaccine late after vaccination.

In the ViraFEST assay, antigen-specific CD4+ clonotypes were identified by expansion after peptide-pool stimulation. The culture ran for 10 days, and then CD4+ T cells were isolated. None of the vaccinated had previously contracted SARS-CoV-2, and their nucleocapsid antibodies tested negative. Data came from immunoSEQ multiplex PCR; TCRdb stores just in-frame clones and leaves some out. The table lists tens of thousands of clones, around 73% of them singletons. This CDR3 has 14 amino acids. The ends were cut back, 8 bases at V and 8 bases at J, with 18 bases in the middle. Germline CDR1 SGHVS, CDR2 FQNEAQ.

The V and J genes are TRBV7-8 and TRBJ1-4; D might be TRBD1 (6 bases). The sequence was obtained from a human donor who received a COVID-19 vaccine. The specimen comprised CD4+ T cells from PBMCs cultured with SARS-CoV-2 spike peptides, sampled before COVID-19 vaccination. The CDR3 is CASRKRDKKEKLFF. CDR3 nucleotide sequence: TGTGCCAGCCGGAAAAGGGACAAAAAAGAAAAACTGTTTTTT.